Included here is one TCR beta chain sequence, with context. Its antigen has not been determined. Base quality data are lacking; no much larger clone is found one base away. The source of the sample is a study of blood T cell repertoires in COVID-19 (dated by TCRdb to about 2020). Notes on the research overall: Collaborator samples came from the United States, Italy and Spain and covered acute and convalescent phases of COVID-19. The prospective study material was composed of cDNA or gDNA derived from T cells, B-cell-depleted T cells, or PBMCs. The dataset comprised deeply sampled blood TCRbeta repertoires from subjects exposed to, actively infected with, or recovered from COVID-19. The repertoires were made available in a free public database intended to serve as a resource for research on the immune response to SARS-CoV-2. The samples were drawn from the first 160 participants of the ongoing ImmuneRACE study and from over 950 subjects provided by 6 global collaborators. The sample metadata nearly always contained a de-identified subject ID, COVID-19 status, age in years and sex. Where available, HLA class I and class II types were obtained from metadata supplied by the sample provider rather than from assay-based typing. The paper's findings and limits, for the study overall: Clinical and demographic metadata were provided uncurated, with the amount varying by source and participant.

TCRbeta CDR3 regions were amplified from genomic DNA using the immunoSEQ Assay, a bias-controlled multiplex PCR. The original methods were these. The number of nucleated cells in each sample was estimated from the amplification of reference gene primers within the assay. To quantify the absolute abundance of each unique TCRbeta CDR3 rearrangement, sequence reads were collapsed and filtered. For each sample, productive Simpson clonality was calculated as the square root of Simpson's diversity index over productive rearrangements. TCRdb retrieved this table from immuneACCESS and kept in-frame rearrangements only. Not all clones are present; in checked studies, unresolved V genes account for under half, and no reason is known for the remainder. V, J and clone size are those of that table, while D and trimming were read from the DNA. The sample data list roughly 260,000 clones, and about 83% of these were observed just once. The ten most abundant clones make up 3.6% of the sample.

Participants in the prospective study were enrolled through a virtual design, were aged about 18 to 90 years, and lived in fewer than 30 United States geographic areas. To assign participants to cohorts, the prospective study relied on clinical history that participants themselves reported in a screening survey and a study questionnaire. Exposed participants were defined as having been in contact with someone with a PCR-confirmed or clinician-diagnosed COVID-19 case within 2 weeks of study entry. In the prospective study, mobile phlebotomists collected whole blood, serum and a nasopharyngeal or oropharyngeal swab from each participant. Additional blood draws and questionnaires over an approximately two-month period could optionally be provided by prospective study participants. Before DNA extraction, blood samples from the prospective study were shipped at room temperature or frozen. Sequenced: PBMCs or T cells enriched from blood (not recorded which). The receptor was isolated from a middle-aged woman who had been exposed to COVID-19.

The DNA sequence is as follows: TGTGCCAGCAGTCGAAGCGGGGACACAGATACGCAGTATTTT. Translated, it reads CASSRSGDTDTQYF. The sequence is built from TRBV9 and TRBJ2-3, with 7 central nucleotides matching TRBD2. The germline V gene gives CDR1 as SGDLS and CDR2 as YYNGEE. The junction shows trimming of 5 bases on V and 2 bases on J, and the gene matches do not reach 5 bases of it. From the cysteine through the phenylalanine, the CDR3 covers 14 amino acids. Just the 42-base CDR3 DNA is kept, in frame starting at base 1.